The rows below give T cell receptor beta chains drawn from one sample of a study of shared clonotypes between healthy human individuals. Using immunoSEQ multiplex PCR, the repertoire was profiled, and TCRdb retains in-frame clones only, with some absent. The profile covers 2 million to 2.5 million clones, with more than 80% appearing a single time and about 0.39% taken by the ten largest. Input material: naive CD4+ T cells from PBMCs. These receptor sequences come from a man aged 18 to 35 in good health. Some clones in this sample may be carry-over from other donors' samples. The CDR3 runs from the conserved cysteine through the conserved F or W. The D gene is left open where the match is weak. Size is omitted from some rows. Given values are once, few, many or a class for expanded clones.

TRBJ2-3,.,.,TRBV5-4,CASSMGRRQGSTDTQYF,TGTGCCAGCAGCATGGGAAGGAGGCAGGGGAGCACAGATACGCAGTATTTT
TRBJ2-2,.,.,TRBV4-1,CASSLAQGQERVYTGELFF,TGCGCCAGCAGCCTCGCACAAGGGCAGGAACGGGTGTACACCGGGGAGCTGTTTTTT
TRBJ2-1,.,.,TRBV28,CASSLWRQVNEQFF,TGTGCCAGCAGTTTATGGAGACAGGTCAATGAGCAGTTCTTC
TRBJ2-2,TRBD1,.,TRBV27,CASSGRTGGNGELFF,TGTGCCAGCAGTGGCAGGACAGGGGGCAACGGGGAGCTGTTTTTT
TRBJ2-4,.,.,TRBV6-5,CASSPSTGINIQYF,TGTGCCAGCAGCCCGTCGACAGGAATAAACATTCAGTACTTC
TRBJ1-2,.,.,TRBV7-2,CASSLYYGLHGYTF,TGTGCCAGCAGCTTATATTACGGGCTCCATGGCTACACCTTC
TRBJ2-3,TRBD1,.,TRBV27,CASRRTGQTYTQYF,TGTGCCAGCCGCCGGACAGGGCAAACGTATACGCAGTATTTT
TRBJ2-3,.,.,TRBV5-1,CASSLGSSTDTQYF,TGCGCCAGCTCTCTAGGGTCTAGCACAGATACGCAGTATTTT
TRBJ2-1,.,.,TRBV9,CASSVGGATYNEQFF,TGTGCCAGCAGCGTAGGGGGGGCTACCTACAATGAGCAGTTCTTC
TRBJ2-1,.,.,TRBV5-1,CASKVGDAEVEFF,TGCGCCAGCAAAGTTGGGGATGCGGAGGTTGAGTTCTTC
TRBJ1-5,.,once,TRBV28,CASSLAGLYSNQPQHF,TGTGCCAGCAGTTTAGCCGGGCTTTATAGCAATCAGCCCCAGCATTTT
TRBJ2-3,.,.,TRBV7-9,CASSKGTAGDTQYF,TGTGCCAGCAGCAAGGGGACAGCGGGAGATACGCAGTATTTT
TRBJ1-3,.,.,TRBV4-1,CASSQKGWGDSGNTIYF,TGCGCCAGCAGCCAAAAGGGTTGGGGGGACTCTGGAAACACCATATATTTT
TRBJ2-7,.,.,TRBV9,CASSVVAISYEQYF,TGTGCCAGCAGCGTAGTGGCGATTTCCTACGAGCAGTACTTC
TRBJ2-5,TRBD2,.,TRBV5-1,CASSLVGTREETQYF,TGCGCCAGCAGCTTGGTCGGGACTAGGGAAGAGACCCAGTACTTC
TRBJ1-2,.,.,TRBV27,CASSPGSYGYTF,TGTGCCAGCAGTCCAGGGAGCTATGGCTACACCTTC
TRBJ2-4,.,.,TRBV7-9,CASSSKQGEDIQYF,TGTGCCAGCAGCTCTAAACAGGGAGAGGACATTCAGTACTTC